This TCR beta chain emerged from a study of T cell responses to AZD1222 COVID-19 vaccine. Libraries were prepared by immunoSEQ multiplex PCR; TCRdb keeps only in-frame clonotypes and omits some of them. Of approximately 130,000 clones listed, around 90% are singletons. The junction had 10 bases not matched to a gene; V was cut back by 3 bases and J by 4 bases. Per germline, CDR1 DFQATT and CDR2 SNEGSKA (reference sequence). The CDR3 is 16 amino acids. In the case of this clone: The antigen is undetermined.

Whether given at about 4 or about 12 weeks, second doses were pooled. Study results and caveats: Regions 160-218 and 743-854 held dominance among vaccine-associated CD4 TCRs, which spanned spike. Spike-specific TCR breadth and depth went up after people got two AZD1222 doses. It was only after the peak T cell response that any repertoires were sampled.

The sample in question was peripheral blood, obtained 28 days after the second AZD1222 dose. The TCR comes from an adult who received the AZD1222 COVID-19 vaccine. The chain uses TRBV20-1 and TRBJ1-5, with 9 positions matching TRBD1. The CDR3 is CSASKVGQGRNQPQHF. The CDR3 DNA reads as TGCAGTGCTAGTAAGGTGGGACAGGGACGGAATCAGCCCCAGCATTTT.